A single sample gave rise to the 9 T cell receptor beta chains below, sequenced in a study of a mutant IDH1 vaccine in newly diagnosed glioma. Their specific antigens are unknown. The data were produced by immunoSEQ multiplex PCR, yet TCRdb's version contains in-frame clones alone and is incomplete. Of around 62,000 clones in the sample, 89% were seen once. Time point noted: week 11, during vaccination. Every vaccination contained 300 ug of the mutant IDH1 20-mer peptide and was paired with topical imiquimod. The material was PBMCs, obtained from a glioma patient whose treatment included an IDH1 peptide vaccine. Receptor source: a man in his forties with glioma.

V usage is TRBV7-2 and J usage is TRBJ1-2; tentatively, D is TRBD1 (5 bases). The CDR3 extends over 12 amino acids. From germline, CDR1 is SGHTA and CDR2 FQGNSA. Trimming shortened V by 2 bases and J by 8 bases, and 9 bases separated the two germline ends. The CDR3 DNA sequence: TGTGCCAGCAGCTTAAACAGGAAGGGCTACACCTTC. It specifies CASSLNRKGYTF.

The rearrangement uses TRBV7-2 and TRBJ1-4, with TRBD1 as a possible D gene (6 bases). The V gene lost 5 bases and the J gene lost 6 bases, with 16 bases spanning the gap. The germline CDR1 and CDR2 sequences are SGHTA and FQGNSA. The CDR3 length is 15 residues. The CDR3 sequence is CASSPKGGRYEKLFF. CDR3 DNA: TGTGCCAGCAGCCCGAAGGGGGGGCGGTATGAAAAACTGTTTTTT.

Note on this clone: A read error may produce the germline difference seen at one junction end. J is TRBJ2-6 and V is TRBV7-8; the D gene is possibly TRBD1 (6 bases). The V gene's germline CDR1 is SGHVS and CDR2 FQNEAQ. The CDR3 totals 13 residues. The CDR3 DNA sequence: TGTGCCAGCAGCTTAGGTCAGGGGTCCCATCCCGCTTTC. This encodes CASSLGQGSHPAF.

The chain joins TRBV1 to TRBJ1-4; the DNA was not used to check the table's D call, TRBD1. TRBV1 constitutes a pseudogene. CDR3 length: 18 amino acids. The CDR3 region is CTSSGKPTGGQTNEKLFF. The CDR3 DNA follows: TGCACCAGCAGCGGGAAGCCGACAGGGGGGCAAACTAATGAAAAACTGTTTTTT.

The gene calls are TRBV19 and TRBJ1-5; no clear D. This CDR3 contains 15 residues. Germline V lookup: CDR1 LNHDA, CDR2 SQIVND (reference sequence). Trimming cost V 5 bases and J 4 bases, with 15 bases left between them. The CDR3 loop is CASSQNSVPNQPQHF. The DNA for the CDR3 is TGTGCCAGTAGTCAAAACAGCGTTCCGAATCAGCCCCAGCATTTT.

This chain joins TRBV19 and TRBJ2-1; D might be TRBD2 (6 bases). Between the trimmed V and J ends, which lost 3 bases and 3 bases, there was a span of 15 bases. Germline V CDR1 and CDR2: LNHDA, SQIVND (reference sequence). This CDR3 is built from 16 residues. The CDR3 bases are TGTGCCAGTAGTATGGGTCCTAGCGACCGCTACAATGAGCAGTTCTTC. As protein: CASSMGPSDRYNEQFF.

This sequence joins TRBV7-9 and TRBJ2-5; 12 nucleotides agree with TRBD1. Germline CDR1 is SEHNR and CDR2 is FQNEAQ (reference sequence). The ends lost 5 bases at V and 1 base at J; junction bases unmatched: 5. The CDR3 totals 16 residues. CDR3 residues: CASSGTGGLLQETQYF. The CDR3 nucleotides are TGTGCCAGCAGCGGGACAGGGGGCCTCCTCCAAGAGACCCAGTACTTC.

J is TRBJ2-7 and V is TRBV6-5; tentatively, D is TRBD1 (6 bases). Trimming shortened V by 6 bases and J by 2 bases, and 11 bases separated the two germline ends. Germline values: CDR1 MNHEY, CDR2 SVGAGI. The CDR3 runs 13 residues. The DNA for the CDR3 is TGTGCCAGCAGCCGCACAGGGACCTACGAGCAGTACTTC. Protein: CASSRTGTYEQYF.

The chain links TRBV10-3 to TRBJ1-3; D remains unclear. V lost 10 bases, J lost 1 base, and 11 bases lay in between. Germline values: CDR1 ENHRY, CDR2 SYGVKD. This CDR3 is built from 13 residues. The CDR3 DNA is TGTGCCACCCACATGGAGTCTGGAAACACCATATATTTT. Its translation: CATHMESGNTIYF.